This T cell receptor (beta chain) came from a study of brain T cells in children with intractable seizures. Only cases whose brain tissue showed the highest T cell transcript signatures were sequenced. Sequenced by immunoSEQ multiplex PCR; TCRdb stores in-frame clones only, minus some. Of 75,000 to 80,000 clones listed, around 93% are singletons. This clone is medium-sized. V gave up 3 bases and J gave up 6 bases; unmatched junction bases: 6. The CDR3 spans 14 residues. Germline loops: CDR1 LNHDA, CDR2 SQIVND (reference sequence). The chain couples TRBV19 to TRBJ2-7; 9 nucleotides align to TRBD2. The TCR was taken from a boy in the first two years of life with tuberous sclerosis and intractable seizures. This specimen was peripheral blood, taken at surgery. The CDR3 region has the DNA TGTGCCAGTAGTATCAGTAGCGGGAGTACCGAGCAGTACTTC. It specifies CASSISSGSTEQYF.